This T cell receptor (beta chain) derives from a study of cytomegalovirus exposure and HLA in healthy donors. Germline CDR1 is MRHNA and CDR2 is SNTAGT. The J segment lost 8 bases and the V segment lost 4 bases, leaving 3 bases of the junction unmatched. This CDR3 region has 14 residues. This clone appeared a few times. The PCR had 60 Vbeta and 13 Jbeta primers. Using immunoSEQ multiplex PCR, the repertoire was profiled, and TCRdb retains in-frame clones only, with some absent. The table records about 120,000 clones, around 81% of them present only once. The rearrangement links TRBV6-4 to TRBJ2-1; TRBD2 aligns across 12 bases. Sequenced sample: PBMCs. This clonotype was obtained from a woman aged 30 to 39 in good health and CMV-seronegative. CDR3 sequence reads: CASSALAGGDEQFF. DNA for the CDR3: TGTGCCAGCAGTGCCCTAGCGGGAGGGGATGAGCAGTTCTTC.